These 4 T cell receptor beta chains originate from one sample sequenced in a study of blood T cell repertoires in COVID-19. Method: immunoSEQ multiplex PCR; TCRdb's copy keeps in-frame clones and lacks some. The sample holds about 300,000 clones; 86% are singletons and the top ten take about 4.2%. What was sequenced was PBMCs or T cells enriched from blood (not recorded which). The receptors were sampled from a man aged 30 to 45 who had recovered from COVID-19.

The rearrangement uses TRBV11-3 and TRBJ2-1; tentatively, D is TRBD2 (6 bases). The ends were cut back, 1 base at V and 2 bases at J, with 9 bases in the middle. The CDR3 has 15 amino acids. The germline V gene has CDR1 SGHNT and CDR2 YENEEA. The CDR3 loop reads CASSLVTGAYNEQFF. The CDR3 DNA follows: TGTGCCAGCAGCTTAGTGACGGGAGCCTACAATGAGCAGTTCTTC.

The V gene is TRBV9, the J gene TRBJ2-7; maybe TRBD2 (6 bases). There are 14 residues in the CDR3. Germline V lookup: CDR1 SGDLS, CDR2 YYNGEE. The ends were cut back, 6 bases at V and 3 bases at J, with 16 bases in the middle. The CDR3 is CASTLAPGDYEQYF. The CDR3 DNA follows: TGTGCCAGCACCCTAGCCCCGGGGGACTACGAGCAGTACTTC.

This chain links TRBV18 with TRBJ2-3; 8 positions agree with TRBD2. Trimming took 1 base from V and 2 from J; bases not matched to a gene: 2. The CDR3 runs to 15 residues. Germline loops: CDR1 KGHSH, CDR2 LQKENI. For the CDR3, the DNA is TGTGCCAGCTCACCACTAGCGGGGAACACAGATACGCAGTATTTT. Translating gives CASSPLAGNTDTQYF.

This clone was seen just once. This sequence joins TRBV2 and TRBJ1-1; D gene unclear. CDR3 length equals 11 residues. Germline V gene data show CDR1 as SNHLY and CDR2 as FYNNEI. V was pared by 8 bases and J by 1 base, with 5 bases between. The CDR3 is CASAPNTEAFF. DNA for the CDR3: TGTGCCAGCGCGCCGAACACTGAAGCTTTCTTT.